This passage covers 10 T cell receptor beta chains from one sample sequenced in a study of patients and donors after allogeneic stem cell transplantation. TCRdb processed the RT-PCR reads anew with MiXCR; each CDR3 protein has one entry. The sample shows about 39,000 distinct CDR3 sequences, roughly 30% of them seen only once. The sample consisted of blood, either unsorted or a sorted T cell fraction (not recorded which). The origin of the receptors is a human donor who was either an allogeneic HSCT recipient or a stem cell or donor lymphocyte infusion donor (not recorded which). It is not recorded whose cells these are; they may come from a transplant donor.

The rearrangement links TRBV7-9 to TRBJ2-7, with D unclear. Germline V gene lookup returns CDR1 SEHNR and CDR2 FQNEAQ (reference sequence). The CDR3 is 14 amino acids. With 3 bases removed from V and 0 bases from J, the gap between germline ends came to 9 bases. CDR3 DNA sequence: TGTGCCAGCAGCTTTTCGGCTAGCTCCTACGAGCAGTACTTC. Protein: CASSFSASSYEQYF.

CDR3 residues: CASSQVPGQYEQYF. CDR3 DNA: TGTGCCAGCAGCCAAGTCCCGGGACAGTACGAGCAGTACTTC. The chain links TRBV3-1 to TRBJ2-7; TRBD1 agrees at 7 bases. J was trimmed by 4 bases and V by 1 base; bases with no gene match: 4. The V gene's germline CDR1 is LGHDT and CDR2 YNNKEL (reference sequence). The CDR3 spans 14 residues.

The chain is built from TRBV7-2 and TRBJ1-1; D may be TRBD1 (5 bases). This CDR3 has 13 amino acids. V gave up 6 bases and J gave up 4 bases, with 12 bases separating them. CDR1 and CDR2 from the germline V gene are SGHTA and FQGNSA. CDR3 sequence reads: CASSRDPPTEAFF. CDR3 DNA: TGTGCCAGCAGTAGGGACCCCCCCACTGAAGCTTTCTTT.

The chain is built from TRBV12-3 or TRBV12-4 and TRBJ2-7; D remains ambiguous. The CDR3 runs 11 residues. The germline V and J ends were trimmed by 8 bases and 5 bases, with 10 bases remaining between them. CDR3 sequence: CASLLGHEQYF. The CDR3 bases are TGTGCCAGCCTTCTTGGCCACGAGCAGTACTTC.

The chain has TRBV10-3 and TRBJ1-1; no clear D. V lost 0 bases, J lost 11 bases, and 10 bases lay in between. Germline V gene data show CDR1 as ENHRY and CDR2 as SYGVKD. CDR3 length: 12 amino acids. The CDR3 DNA sequence: TGTGCCATCAGTGAGTCCGGGCCTGGGGCTTTCTTT. This codes for CAISESGPGAFF.

The CDR3 DNA sequence: TGTGCCAGCAGCTTAGGTAGCGGCCAAGAGACCCAGTACTTC. Its protein product is CASSLGSGQETQYF. The chain couples TRBV7-2 to TRBJ2-5; possible D gene TRBD2, 6 bases. This CDR3 contains 14 residues. V lost 1 base, J lost 1 base, and 7 bases lay in between. Germline values: CDR1 SGHTA, CDR2 FQGNSA.

This clonotype was counted between two and nine times. The chain carries TRBV5-1 and TRBJ2-3; 9 bases fit TRBD2. CDR1 is SGHRS and CDR2 is YFSETQ in the germline V gene. This CDR3 is built from 15 residues. V shed 4 bases, J shed 2 bases, and the junction held 5 bases outside the gene matches. CDR3: CASSTTSGNTDTQYF. Here the CDR3 DNA reads TGCGCCAGCAGCACGACTAGCGGAAACACAGATACGCAGTATTTT.

The chain links TRBV20-1 to TRBJ1-2, with D perhaps TRBD1 (5 bases). This CDR3 contains 14 residues. The germline V gene has CDR1 DFQATT and CDR2 SNEGSKA (reference sequence). The V end lost 2 bases, the J end lost 0 bases, and 10 bases lay between the germline ends. DNA for the CDR3: TGCAGTGCTAGACGGGACGAAGCTAACTATGGCTACACCTTC. Protein product: CSARRDEANYGYTF.

This clonotype was detected only a few times. Here the CDR3 DNA reads TGCGCCAGCAGCTTATACCCCCGGGACTTCTCCTACAATGAGCAGTTCTTC. It is translated as CASSLYPRDFSYNEQFF. The J gene is TRBJ2-1, the V gene TRBV5-1, with D possibly being TRBD2 (6 bases). The CDR3 extends over 17 amino acids. Germline V gene sequence: CDR1 SGHRS, CDR2 YFSETQ. Trimming cost V 2 bases and J 0 bases, with 15 bases left between them.

This clonotype turned up a few times. CDR3 loop: CASTQDRNQPQHF. The CDR3 DNA follows: TGTGCCAGCACCCAGGACAGGAATCAGCCCCAGCATTTT. The J gene is TRBJ1-5, the V gene TRBV6-6; 7 bases align to TRBD1. Germline CDR1 and CDR2: MNHNY and SVGAGI (reference sequence). This CDR3 contains 13 residues. J gave up 4 bases and V 7 bases, and 4 bases lay outside the gene matches.